The 27 T cell receptor beta chains given below trace back to one sample, sequenced in a study of human T cells and chemical hapten exposure. MiXCR, applied by TCRdb to the RACE reads, yields one record per CDR3 protein. The table lists 300,000 to 450,000 distinct CDR3 sequences, 4.5% to 5.5% of them singletons. Time point specified: pre-sensitization, week 0. Treatment defined: therapeutic diphenylcyclopropenone sensitization with weekly scalp DPC. Source: whole blood, taken in connection with sensitization to the hapten diphenylcyclopropenone (DPC). These receptors originate from a woman between 45 and 60 years old with alopecia areata. Some clones in this sample may be carry-over from other donors' samples.

This clonotype was counted many times. This rearrangement joins TRBV29-1 to TRBJ2-1; TRBD1 matches 9 bases. Germline V gene lookup returns CDR1 SQVTM and CDR2 ANQGSEA. The CDR3 consists of 14 residues. The junction had 5 bases not matched to a gene; V was cut back by 5 bases and J by 3 bases. DNA for the CDR3: TGCAGCGTTTTGGGGACAGGGAACTACAATGAGCAGTTCTTC. This sequence encodes CSVLGTGNYNEQFF.

The gene calls are TRBV6-5 and TRBJ2-7; the match to TRBD2 covers 9 bases. The germline gives CDR1 MNHEY, CDR2 SVGAGI. The CDR3 totals 13 residues. The trim removed 10 bases at V and 3 bases at J, leaving 7 bases unmatched. Here the CDR3 DNA reads TGTGCCACCGACGGGACTAGCAGCTACGAGCAGTACTTC. Translating gives CATDGTSSYEQYF.

Many counts were recorded for this clonotype. The chain has TRBV20-1 and TRBJ1-5, with D perhaps TRBD1 (6 bases). This CDR3 spans 13 amino acids. Germline lookup yields CDR1 DFQATT and CDR2 SNEGSKA (reference sequence). V was clipped by 7 bases and J by 4 bases, with 14 bases between them. This CDR3 reads CSGIRDINQPQHF. Here the CDR3 DNA reads TGCAGTGGCATCCGGGACATTAATCAGCCCCAGCATTTT.

This clonotype was detected a few times. The chain links TRBV18 to TRBJ2-1; 10 bases fit TRBD2. Trimming took 6 bases from V and 7 from J; bases not matched to a gene: 15. The V gene's germline CDR1 is KGHSH and CDR2 LQKENI. The CDR3 loop spans 17 amino acids. In DNA form, the CDR3 reads TGTGCCAGCTCCCTTCCCGGGTCTAGCGGGAGTAGAAATGAGCAGTTCTTC. This sequence encodes CASSLPGSSGSRNEQFF.

In this sample, this clonotype turned up a few times. The chain employs TRBV9 and TRBJ2-3; no definite D call. Germline CDR1 and CDR2: SGDLS and YYNGEE. V lost 0 bases, J lost 9 bases, and 14 bases lay in between. The CDR3 spans 14 residues. The CDR3: CASSVESDVGTQYF. The CDR3 DNA sequence: TGTGCCAGCAGCGTAGAGTCAGATGTCGGGACGCAGTATTTT. The whole variable domain, remainder taken from reference TRBV9 and TRBJ2-3, is DSGVTQTPKHLITATGQRVTLRCSPRSGDLSVYWYQQSLDQGLQFLIQYYNGEERAKGNILERFSAQQFPDLHSELNLSSLELGDSALYFCASSVESDVGTQYFGPGTRLTVL.

Many counts were recorded for this clonotype. This sequence joins TRBV7-6 and TRBJ2-3, with D unresolved. V lost 0 bases and J 1 base, leaving 5 bases between the germline ends. The CDR3 totals 14 residues. Germline lookup yields CDR1 SGHVS and CDR2 FNYEAQ. CDR3 in amino acids: CASSLAQGTDTQYF. CDR3 coding DNA: TGTGCCAGCAGCTTAGCGCAGGGCACAGATACGCAGTATTTT.

In this sample, this clonotype turned up many times. The rearrangement joins TRBV7-2 to TRBJ2-5; D perhaps matches TRBD2 (5 bases). CDR1 and CDR2 from the germline V gene are SGHTA and FQGNSA. The CDR3 contains 18 residues. V shed 4 bases and J shed 1 base, with 22 bases lying between them. CDR3 nucleotide sequence: TGTGCCAGCAGCTATGGGGAGATTGGGTTGCCTCCCCAAGAGACCCAGTACTTC. This gives the protein CASSYGEIGLPPQETQYF. The whole variable domain, remainder taken from reference TRBV7-2 and TRBJ2-5, is GAGVSQSPSNKVTEKGKDVELRCDPISGHTALYWYRQSLGQGLEFLIYFQGNSAPDKSGLPSDRFSAERTGGSVSTLTIQRTQQEDSAVYLCASSYGEIGLPPQETQYFGPGTRLLVL.

This clonotype was counted many times. The DNA for the CDR3 is TGCGCCAGCAGCGAGGGACTAGCGGGGGGGCCAGATACGCAGTATTTT. Its protein is CASSEGLAGGPDTQYF. This chain joins TRBV5-1 and TRBJ2-3, with 16 bases lining up with TRBD2. This CDR3 has 16 residues. Trimming removed 4 bases from V and 4 bases from J; junction bases left unmatched: 3. CDR1 SGHRS and CDR2 YFSETQ come from the germline V gene.

Many counts were recorded for this clonotype. The chain links TRBV9 to TRBJ2-1, with 10 bases that match TRBD1. The CDR3 runs to 16 residues. The germline CDR1 and CDR2 sequences are SGDLS and YYNGEE. Trimming took 5 bases from V and 8 from J; bases not matched to a gene: 13. The CDR3 DNA sequence: TGTGCCAGCAGTCCTAGCCCGGGACAGGGGAGGGATGAGCAGTTCTTC. Translation: CASSPSPGQGRDEQFF.

This clonotype was observed at least ten times. The rearrangement joins TRBV24-1 to TRBJ1-2, with TRBD1 matching 7 bases. There are 15 residues in the CDR3. The V gene end was trimmed by 4 bases and the J gene end by 2 bases; junction bases not matched to a gene: 6. Per germline, CDR1 KGHDR and CDR2 SFDVKD. CDR3 DNA: TGTGCCACCAGTGACCCGGACAGGTCGAACTATGGCTACACCTTC. Its protein is CATSDPDRSNYGYTF.

This clonotype was counted a few times. The chain combines TRBV3-1 with TRBJ2-3, with D possibly matching TRBD2 (6 bases). Germline V CDR1 and CDR2: LGHDT, YNNKEL (reference sequence). This CDR3 has 17 residues. Trimming pared 1 base from V and 6 bases from J, leaving 20 bases between. The chain's CDR3 is CASSQGLHIGGVDTQYF. The DNA of the CDR3 is TGTGCCAGCAGCCAAGGGCTACACATAGGAGGGGTCGATACGCAGTATTTT.

This chain uses TRBV7-9 with TRBJ2-1, with 10 bases that match TRBD2. V shed 5 bases, J shed 2 bases, and the junction held 6 bases outside the gene matches. The V gene's germline CDR1 is SEHNR and CDR2 FQNEAQ (reference sequence). This CDR3 has 16 residues. The chain's CDR3 is CASSPRAGGAYNEQFF. The CDR3 coding sequence is TGTGCCAGCAGCCCCCGAGCGGGAGGGGCCTACAATGAGCAGTTCTTC.

This clonotype was detected only a few times. The chain has TRBV6-6 and TRBJ2-5; possible D gene TRBD2, 5 bases. V gave up 3 bases and J gave up 4 bases, with 12 bases separating them. Germline CDR1 MNHNY, CDR2 SVGAGI (reference sequence). This CDR3 spans 14 amino acids. The CDR3 sequence: CASSYYGEGETQYF. CDR3 DNA: TGTGCCAGCAGTTATTACGGAGAGGGAGAGACCCAGTACTTC.

This clonotype was seen at least ten times. The chain links TRBV12-3 or TRBV12-4 to TRBJ2-1, with D hard to call. V lost 4 bases to trimming and J lost 12 bases, with 10 bases between them. There are 11 residues in the CDR3. CDR3 in amino acids: CASSSSYRQFF. Here the CDR3 DNA reads TGTGCCAGCAGTTCCTCATATAGGCAGTTCTTC.

This clonotype was observed at least ten times. The chain has TRBV11-3 and TRBJ2-3, with 8 bases identical to TRBD2. Germline V gene data show CDR1 as SGHNT and CDR2 as YENEEA. V trimming: 2 bases; J trimming: 6 bases; junction bases outside the gene matches: 4. This CDR3 comprises 14 residues. This CDR3 reads CASSLSGSSDTQYF. In nucleotides, the CDR3 is TGTGCCAGCAGCTTAAGCGGGAGCTCTGATACGCAGTATTTT.

The sample holds many counts of this clonotype. This chain uses TRBV3-1 with TRBJ2-7, with D maybe TRBD1 (6 bases). Between the trimmed V and J ends, which lost 4 bases and 5 bases, there was a span of 18 bases. CDR1 is LGHDT, CDR2 YNNKEL, per germline (reference sequence). CDR3 length: 15 amino acids. CDR3 in amino acids: CASSPRQASRDEQYF. In DNA form, the CDR3 reads TGTGCCAGCAGCCCGCGACAGGCCTCGAGGGACGAGCAGTACTTC.

Many counts were recorded for this clonotype. The V and J genes are TRBV20-1 and TRBJ1-2; no reliable D call. Germline CDR1 reads DFQATT; CDR2 reads SNEGSKA (reference sequence). The CDR3 has 13 amino acids. V was cut by 6 bases and J by 2 bases, with 13 bases left in between. CDR3 loop: CSAVGSINYGYTF. CDR3 nucleotide sequence: TGCAGTGCCGTGGGCAGCATAAACTATGGCTACACCTTC.

This clonotype was observed many times. The J gene is TRBJ2-1, the V gene TRBV7-9; D not resolved. The CDR3 loop spans 12 amino acids. The germline V gene has CDR1 SEHNR and CDR2 FQNEAQ (reference sequence). With 2 bases removed from V and 6 bases from J, the gap between germline ends came to 5 bases. The CDR3 protein is CASSLNPNEQFF. The DNA of the CDR3 is TGTGCCAGCAGCTTAAATCCCAATGAGCAGTTCTTC.

This chain joins TRBV5-1 and TRBJ2-7; the match to TRBD2 covers 7 bases. Unmatched junction bases numbered 11, after V lost 4 bases and J lost 4 bases. CDR1 is SGHRS and CDR2 is YFSETQ in the germline V gene. This CDR3 has 15 amino acids. For the CDR3, the DNA is TGCGCCAGCAGCCCGGAGTGGGGAGGGCCATACGAGCAGTACTTC. This translates into CASSPEWGGPYEQYF.

The V gene is TRBV29-1, the J gene TRBJ1-3, with D perhaps matching TRBD1 (6 bases). V was cut by 7 bases and J by 4 bases, with 14 bases left in between. The CDR3 is made up of 13 amino acids. The germline V gene encodes CDR1 SQVTM and CDR2 ANQGSEA. CDR3 bases: TGCAGCGCCGTACAGGGATACGGAAACACCATATATTTT. This sequence encodes CSAVQGYGNTIYF.

In this sample, this clonotype turned up many times. The chain is built from TRBV6-2 or TRBV6-3 and TRBJ2-1; 8 nucleotides align to TRBD2. Germline lookup yields CDR1 MNHEY and CDR2 SVGEGT. This CDR3 region has 15 residues. The junction had 10 bases not matched to a gene; V was cut back by 4 bases and J by 8 bases. CDR3 DNA sequence: TGTGCCAGCAGTTGGGGACTAGTCAGGATCGATGAGCAGTTCTTC. This gives the protein CASSWGLVRIDEQFF.

This clonotype has a handful of counts. This chain joins TRBV12-3 or TRBV12-4 and TRBJ1-5; D is uncertain. Trimming took off 3 bases at V and 5 bases at J, with 11 bases between the two ends. The CDR3 covers 14 residues. The CDR3 sequence: CASSLVSLDQPQHF. In DNA form, the CDR3 reads TGTGCCAGCAGTTTGGTGTCCTTAGATCAGCCCCAGCATTTT.

This clonotype was seen repeatedly, ten times or more. V is TRBV5-1 and J is TRBJ2-3; weak D call: TRBD2 (6 bases). Trimming shortened V by 4 bases and J by 2 bases, and 11 bases separated the two germline ends. The CDR3 runs to 14 residues. Germline V gene lookup returns CDR1 SGHRS and CDR2 YFSETQ. CDR3 amino acids: CASSPGDFTDTQYF. As DNA, the CDR3 is TGCGCCAGCAGCCCGGGGGACTTCACAGATACGCAGTATTTT. Full variable domain (outside the CDR3, taken from reference TRBV5-1 and TRBJ2-3): KAGVTQTPRYLIKTRGQQVTLSCSPISGHRSVSWYQQTPGQGLQFLFEYFSETQRNKGNFPGRFSGRQFSNSRSEMNVSTLELGDSALYLCASSPGDFTDTQYFGPGTRLTVL.

This CDR3 reads CASSFVGVDFF. The CDR3 region has the DNA TGTGCCAGCAGTTTCGTTGGGGTAGATTTCTTT. The chain is built from TRBV12-3 or TRBV12-4 and TRBJ1-1, with unresolved D. Trimming cost V 3 bases and J 13 bases, with 12 bases left between them. The CDR3 has 11 amino acids.

This clonotype has more than one count but fewer than ten. V and J are TRBV6-5 and TRBJ2-2, with TRBD2 matching over 7 bases. The V segment lost 0 bases and the J segment 8 bases; nucleotides outside the gene matches: 15. This CDR3 is built from 18 residues. Germline loops: CDR1 MNHEY, CDR2 SVGAGI. CDR3 DNA: TGTGCCAGCAGTTACTCGCGGGGAGGGGCGGATAAGGCTGGGGAGCTGTTTTTT. As protein: CASSYSRGGADKAGELFF.

This clonotype has more than one count but fewer than ten. The genes are TRBV7-6 and TRBJ1-1; D unresolved. CDR3 size: 13 residues. The ends were cut back, 5 bases at V and 3 bases at J, with 10 bases in the middle. The germline CDR1 and CDR2 sequences are SGHVS and FNYEAQ. Here the CDR3 DNA reads TGTGCCAGCAGCATGGAAGGGTACACTGAAGCTTTCTTT. This sequence encodes CASSMEGYTEAFF.

This clonotype was counted many times. J is TRBJ2-3 and V is TRBV27; tentative D call: TRBD2 (5 bases). The CDR3 extends over 15 amino acids. V lost 1 base to trimming and J lost 0 bases, with 8 bases between them. CDR1 MNHEY and CDR2 SMNVEV come from the germline V gene (reference sequence). The CDR3 sequence is CASSLLSGSTDTQYF. In DNA, the CDR3 is TGTGCCAGCAGTTTATTAAGCGGCAGCACAGATACGCAGTATTTT.